This TCR beta chain was identified in a study of read filtering for tumor transcriptome and immune sequencing. Study at large: R-ISS stage counts were about eight for I, roughly 15 for II, 6 or 7 for III.

General study points: RNA-seq captured clonotypes less deeply and reliably than IR-seq.

A word on this clonotype: What it binds is unknown. A read error may be the cause here, since a much bigger clone is one base away.

From around 0.4 ug of RNA, a library with molecular barcoded alpha/delta and beta/gamma adaptors was made. Via MiXCR, TCRdb re-called the reads, giving one row per CDR3 protein. The sample consists of roughly 18,000 distinct CDR3 sequences, roughly a fifth of them appearing once. Trimming left V 1 base short and J 3 bases short, with 14 bases between. Germline loops: CDR1 SGHTA, CDR2 FQGNSA. CDR3 length equals 16 residues. The sequenced sample was a population of CD138-negative cells sorted from bone marrow. This clonotype originated in a donor aged 40 or older with multiple myeloma. This chain joins TRBV7-2 and TRBJ2-3, with D possibly matching TRBD2 (5 bases). Here the CDR3 DNA reads TGTGCCAGCAGCTTAGATCGGTTGTGGGAGACAGATACGCAGTATTTT. Amino acids: CASSLDRLWETDTQYF.